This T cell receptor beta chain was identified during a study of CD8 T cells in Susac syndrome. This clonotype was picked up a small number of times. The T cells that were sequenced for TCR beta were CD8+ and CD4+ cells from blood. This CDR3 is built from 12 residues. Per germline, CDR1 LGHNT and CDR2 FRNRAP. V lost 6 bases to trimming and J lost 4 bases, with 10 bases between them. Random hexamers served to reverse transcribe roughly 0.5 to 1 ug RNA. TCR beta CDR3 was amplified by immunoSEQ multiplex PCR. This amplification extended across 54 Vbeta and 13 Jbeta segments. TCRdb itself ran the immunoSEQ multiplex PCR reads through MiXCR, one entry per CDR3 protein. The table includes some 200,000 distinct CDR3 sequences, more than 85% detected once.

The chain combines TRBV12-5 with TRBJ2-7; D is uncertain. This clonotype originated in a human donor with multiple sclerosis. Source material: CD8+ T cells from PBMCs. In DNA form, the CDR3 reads TGTGCTAGTGGCCCTACAGAATACGAGCAGTACTTC. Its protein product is CASGPTEYEQYF.